This T cell receptor beta chain was captured in a study of T cells in Graves' hyperthyroidism and ophthalmopathy. As regards this clonotype: The antigen is unknown.

Exclusion followed for patients with uncontrolled infection, other autoimmune disease, pregnancy or lactation. Diagnoses were made from clinical symptoms, serum measures (thyroxine and TRAb), thyroid ultrasound and orbital computed tomography. About 10 ml of fresh peripheral blood supplied the PBMCs. Unmatched junction bases numbered 5, after V lost 6 bases and J lost 0 bases. The germline V gene has CDR1 SEHNR and CDR2 FQNEAQ (reference sequence). The CDR3 has 15 residues. It was RNA transcripts that yielded the amplified TCR beta CDR3 regions. RT-PCR in the first round (using the HTBI primer set) targeted the TCR CDR3. TCRdb itself ran the multiplex PCR reads through MiXCR, one entry per CDR3 protein. The sample has roughly 580,000 distinct CDR3 sequences; around 13% are singletons. The study's findings and limits: Most thyroid-expanded clonotypes above 0.001 were also found in blood.

The sequenced material came from blood. This TCR was recovered from a woman in her 30s with Graves' hyperthyroidism that later progressed to Graves' ophthalmopathy. This chain joins TRBV7-9 and TRBJ2-7, with 10 bases fitting TRBD2. The CDR3: CASRDTSGISYEQYF. The CDR3 nucleotides read TGTGCCAGCAGGGATACTAGCGGGATCTCCTACGAGCAGTACTTC.